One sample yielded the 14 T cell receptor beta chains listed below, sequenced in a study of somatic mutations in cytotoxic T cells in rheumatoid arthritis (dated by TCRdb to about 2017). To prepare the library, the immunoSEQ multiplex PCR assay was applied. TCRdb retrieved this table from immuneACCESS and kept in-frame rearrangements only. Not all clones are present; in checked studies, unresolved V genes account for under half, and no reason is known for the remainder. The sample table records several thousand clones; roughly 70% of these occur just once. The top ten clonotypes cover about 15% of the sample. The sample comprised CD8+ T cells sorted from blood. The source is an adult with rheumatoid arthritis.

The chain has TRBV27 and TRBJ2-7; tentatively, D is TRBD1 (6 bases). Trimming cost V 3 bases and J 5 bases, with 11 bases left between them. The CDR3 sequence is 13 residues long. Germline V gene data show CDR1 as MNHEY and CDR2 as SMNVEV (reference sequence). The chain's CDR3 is CASSFSTGNEQYF. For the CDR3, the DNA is TGTGCCAGCAGTTTTTCAACAGGGAACGAGCAGTACTTC.

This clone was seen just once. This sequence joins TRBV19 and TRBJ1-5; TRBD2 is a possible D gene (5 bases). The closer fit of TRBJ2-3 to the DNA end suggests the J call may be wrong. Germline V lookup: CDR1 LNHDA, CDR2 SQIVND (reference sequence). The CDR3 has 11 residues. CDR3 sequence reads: CASSSKPGQYF. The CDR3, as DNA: TGTGCCAGTAGTAGTAAACCGGGACAGTATTTT.

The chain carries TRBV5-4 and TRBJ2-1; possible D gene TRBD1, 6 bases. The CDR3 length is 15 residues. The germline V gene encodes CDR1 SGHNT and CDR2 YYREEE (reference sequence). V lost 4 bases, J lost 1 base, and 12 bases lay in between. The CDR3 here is CASSPRQDSYNEQFF. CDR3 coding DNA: TGTGCCAGCAGCCCCAGACAGGATTCCTACAATGAGCAGTTCTTC.

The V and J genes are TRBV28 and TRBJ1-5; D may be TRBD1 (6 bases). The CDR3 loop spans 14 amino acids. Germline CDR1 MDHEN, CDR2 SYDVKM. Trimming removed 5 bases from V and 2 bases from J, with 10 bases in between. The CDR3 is CASSLTGGNQPQHF. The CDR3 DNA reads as TGTGCCAGCAGTCTGACAGGAGGCAATCAGCCCCAGCATTTT.

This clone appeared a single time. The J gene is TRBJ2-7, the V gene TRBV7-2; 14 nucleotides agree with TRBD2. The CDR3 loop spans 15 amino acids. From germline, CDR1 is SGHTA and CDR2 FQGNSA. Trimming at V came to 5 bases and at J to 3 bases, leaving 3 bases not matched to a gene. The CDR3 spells CASSAGTSGSYEQYF. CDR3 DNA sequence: TGTGCCAGCAGCGCCGGGACTAGCGGGAGCTACGAGCAGTACTTC.

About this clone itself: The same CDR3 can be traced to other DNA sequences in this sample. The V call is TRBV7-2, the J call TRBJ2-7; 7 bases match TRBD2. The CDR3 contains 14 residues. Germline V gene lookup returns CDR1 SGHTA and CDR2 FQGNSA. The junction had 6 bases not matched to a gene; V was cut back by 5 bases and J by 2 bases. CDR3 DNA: TGTGCCAGCAGCCCACCGGGGGGTACCTACGAGCAGTACTTC. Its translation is CASSPPGGTYEQYF.

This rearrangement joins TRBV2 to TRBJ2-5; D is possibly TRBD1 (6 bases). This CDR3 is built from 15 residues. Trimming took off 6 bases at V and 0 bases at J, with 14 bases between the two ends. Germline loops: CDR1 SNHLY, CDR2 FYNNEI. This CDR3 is CASSDSTGNQETQYF. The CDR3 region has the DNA TGTGCCAGCAGCGACTCTACAGGGAACCAAGAGACCCAGTACTTC. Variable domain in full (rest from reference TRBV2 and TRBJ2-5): EPEVTQTPSHQVTQMGQEVILRCVPISNHLYFYWYRQILGQKVEFLVSFYNNEISEKSEIFDDQFSVERPDGSNFTLKIRSTKLEDSAMYFCASSDSTGNQETQYFGPGTRLLVL.

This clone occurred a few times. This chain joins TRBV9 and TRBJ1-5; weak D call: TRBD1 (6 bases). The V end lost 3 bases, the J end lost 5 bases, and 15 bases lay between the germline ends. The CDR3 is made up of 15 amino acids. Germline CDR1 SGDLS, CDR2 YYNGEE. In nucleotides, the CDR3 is TGTGCCAGCAGCGCCGGGGGGGCAGGAGATCAGCCCCAGCATTTT. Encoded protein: CASSAGGAGDQPQHF.

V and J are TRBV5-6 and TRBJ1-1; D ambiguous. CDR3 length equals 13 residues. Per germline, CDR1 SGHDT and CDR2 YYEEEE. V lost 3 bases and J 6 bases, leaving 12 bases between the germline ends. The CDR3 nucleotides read TGTGCCAGCAGCTCCAACGGAAGGGCTGAAGCTTTCTTT. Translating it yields CASSSNGRAEAFF. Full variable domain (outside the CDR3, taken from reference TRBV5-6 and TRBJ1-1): DAGVTQSPTHLIKTRGQQVTLRCSPKSGHDTVSWYQQALGQGPQFIFQYYEEEERQRGNFPDRFSGHQFPNYSSELNVNALLLGDSALYLCASSSNGRAEAFFGQGTRLTVV.

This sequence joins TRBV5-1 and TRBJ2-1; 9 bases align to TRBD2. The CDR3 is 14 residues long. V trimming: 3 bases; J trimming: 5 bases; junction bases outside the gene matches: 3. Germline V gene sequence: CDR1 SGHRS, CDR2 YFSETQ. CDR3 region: CASSWAGGDNEQFF. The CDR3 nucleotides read TGCGCCAGCAGCTGGGCGGGGGGGGACAATGAGCAGTTCTTC.

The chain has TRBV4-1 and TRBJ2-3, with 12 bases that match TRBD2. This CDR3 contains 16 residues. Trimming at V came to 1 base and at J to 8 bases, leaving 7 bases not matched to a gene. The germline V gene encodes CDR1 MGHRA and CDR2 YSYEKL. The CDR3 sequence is CASSQAPSGGGFTQYF. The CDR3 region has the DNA TGCGCCAGCAGCCAAGCGCCTAGCGGGGGGGGATTTACGCAGTATTTT.

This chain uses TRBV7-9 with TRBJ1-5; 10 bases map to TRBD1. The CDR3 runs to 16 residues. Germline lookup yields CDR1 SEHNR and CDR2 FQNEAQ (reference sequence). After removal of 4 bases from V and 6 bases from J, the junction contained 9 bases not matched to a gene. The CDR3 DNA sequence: TGTGCCAGCAGCTCCACCGGGACAGGGGCGAGTCAGCCCCAGCATTTT. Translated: CASSSTGTGASQPQHF.

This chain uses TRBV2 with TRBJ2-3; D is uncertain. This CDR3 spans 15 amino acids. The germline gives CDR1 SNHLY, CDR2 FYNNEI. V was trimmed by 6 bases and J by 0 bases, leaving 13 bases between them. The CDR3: CASSPQSTSTDTQYF. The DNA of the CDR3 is TGTGCCAGCAGCCCGCAGAGTACTAGCACAGATACGCAGTATTTT.

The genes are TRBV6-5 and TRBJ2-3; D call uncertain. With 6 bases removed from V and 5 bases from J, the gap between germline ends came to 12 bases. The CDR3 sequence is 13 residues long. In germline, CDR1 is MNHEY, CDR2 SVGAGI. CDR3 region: CASRTPGVDTQYF. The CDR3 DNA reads TGTGCCAGCAGAACCCCTGGGGTAGATACGCAGTATTTT.